This T cell receptor (beta chain) was captured by sequencing in a study of blood T cell repertoires in COVID-19. Study background: Samples came from the United States, Italy and Spain, spanning acute and convalescent COVID-19.

Original data processing: Estimated nucleated cell counts came from reference gene primer amplification. TCRdb keeps only in-frame clones here, not all; method: immunoSEQ multiplex PCR. Clone size and V and J calls were adopted from that table, with D and trimming inferred from the DNA. In the table there are under 300,000 clones, about 82% of which are singletons. The sequenced material came from peripheral blood. This receptor was obtained from an elderly man with acute or convalescent COVID-19.

CDR3 sequence: CASSHWGGGYEQYF. CDR3 nucleotides: TGTGCCAGCAGTCACTGGGGAGGGGGTTACGAGCAGTACTTC. The chain recombines TRBV11-2 with TRBJ2-7, with D perhaps matching TRBD2 (7 bases). The CDR3 has 14 amino acids. CDR1 is SGHAT, CDR2 FQNNGV, per germline. The V and J ends lost 6 bases and 4 bases respectively, with 16 bases between them.